These T cell receptor beta chains were read from a single sample in a study of T cells in Graves' hyperthyroidism and ophthalmopathy. A single record per CDR3 protein comes from TCRdb applying MiXCR to the multiplex PCR reads. This sample carries about 560,000 distinct CDR3 sequences, about 43% of them seen once, and the ten largest clones take about 8.2%. The sequenced sample consisted of peripheral blood or thyroid tissue (not recorded which). All receptors come from a woman aged 18-29 years with Graves' hyperthyroidism. Both conserved end residues are part of each CDR3. D genes are given only for firm matches. Size is stated for part of the rows, as once, few or many counts, or as a class when the clone is expanded.

-	TRBV12-3/TRBV12-4	TRBJ2-7	TRBD2	CASSLDTGTNEQYF	TGCGCCAGCAGCTTGGACACCGGGACTAACGAGCAGTACTTC
-	TRBV25-1	TRBJ1-2	-	CASSVGQGFGYTF	TGTGCCAGCAGCGTAGGGCAGGGGTTTGGCTACACCTTC
medium-sized	TRBV29-1	TRBJ2-7	TRBD1	CSVDGQGGYEQYF	TGCAGCGTTGATGGACAGGGAGGCTACGAGCAGTACTTC
-	TRBV25-1	TRBJ2-7	TRBD2	CASSEEGLAGGYEQYF	TGTGCCAGCAGTGAAGAAGGCCTAGCGGGAGGTTACGAGCAGTACTTC
-	TRBV7-9	TRBJ2-7	-	CASSQWTSSDEQYF	TGTGCCAGCAGCCAATGGACTTCTAGTGACGAGCAGTACTTC
few	TRBV19	TRBJ1-5	-	CASSTIMRGNQPQHF	TGTGCCAGTAGTACCATAATGAGGGGAAATCAGCCCCAGCATTTT
-	TRBV14	TRBJ1-1	-	CASSHEGLEAFF	TGTGCCAGCAGCCATGAAGGACTTGAAGCTTTCTTT
-	TRBV29-1	TRBJ1-5	TRBD1	CAWTPGRGLQPQHF	TGTGCCTGGACACCGGGCAGGGGGCTTCAGCCCCAGCATTTT
-	TRBV14	TRBJ2-2	TRBD1	CASSQEGQGSGELFF	TGTGCCAGCAGCCAAGAGGGACAGGGTTCCGGGGAGCTGTTTTTT
once	TRBV20-1	TRBJ2-5	TRBD2	CSARGWTSGSRETQYF	TGCAGTGCTAGAGGGTGGACTAGCGGGAGTCGAGAGACCCAGTACTTC
-	TRBV12-3/TRBV12-4	TRBJ1-1	-	CASSLPYPVMNTEAFF	TGTGCCAGCAGTTTACCCTATCCAGTTATGAACACTGAAGCTTTCTTT
-	TRBV20-1	TRBJ2-7	TRBD2	CSATGTSDPYEQYF	TGCAGTGCTACTGGGACTAGCGACCCCTACGAGCAGTACTTC
many	TRBV10-3	TRBJ2-2	TRBD2	CAISGRAAGETGELFF	TGTGCCATCAGTGGACGGGCTGCGGGAGAAACCGGGGAGCTGTTTTTT
-	TRBV15	TRBJ2-7	-	CATSREGVADEQYF	TGTGCCACCAGCAGAGAGGGGGTGGCGGACGAGCAGTACTTC
-	TRBV20-1	TRBJ1-2	-	CSARDQGENGYTF	TGCAGTGCTAGAGATCAAGGAGAAAATGGCTACACCTTC
-	TRBV12-3/TRBV12-4	TRBJ2-7	-	CASSLRRDYEQYF	TGTGCCAGCAGTTTACGCAGGGACTACGAGCAGTACTTC